These T cell receptor beta chains were read from a single sample in a study of blood T cell repertoires in COVID-19. Produced via immunoSEQ multiplex PCR; TCRdb's table is partial and in-frame only. The table has 200,000 to 250,000 clones, 70% to 90% seen once. Sequencing used peripheral blood. The origin of the receptors is a woman aged 55-69 years with active or convalescent COVID-19. The conserved cysteine and the conserved F or W are not part of the CDR3 here. The order of the fields is V gene, CDR3 protein.

v_call: TRBV21-1; cdr3_aa: ASSKVPSGVLNEQF
v_call: TRBV5-1; cdr3_aa: ASSHGQARYNYGYT
v_call: TRBV6-5; cdr3_aa: ASSRTLNTGELF
v_call: TRBV2; cdr3_aa: ASGGQGRNTIY
v_call: TRBV10-1; cdr3_aa: ASSSGTGGWNEQF
v_call: TRBV5-4; cdr3_aa: ASSLDSFSGNTIY
v_call: TRBV15; cdr3_aa: ATSRDGGSDSPLH
v_call: TRBV11-2; cdr3_aa: ASRRERNYGYT
v_call: TRBV9; cdr3_aa: ASSVVRGSGTDTQY
v_call: TRBV5-6; cdr3_aa: ASSLTVNSPLH
v_call: TRBV15; cdr3_aa: ATSSGTGGHNYGYT
v_call: TRBV2; cdr3_aa: ASTPGLAISYEQY
v_call: TRBV19; cdr3_aa: ASSTQGRLSNQPQH
v_call: TRBV9; cdr3_aa: ASSSGLAGEGEQF
v_call: TRBV27; cdr3_aa: ASSLNRRGSTDTQY
v_call: TRBV11-3; cdr3_aa: ASSPGGYPTGTRPLSEQF
v_call: TRBV2; cdr3_aa: ASSEDRPGPGGYT
v_call: TRBV5-1; cdr3_aa: ASSLALPGRANVLT
v_call: TRBV5-1; cdr3_aa: ASSFGDRSTDTQY
v_call: TRBV11-3; cdr3_aa: ASSYRDFPYEQY
v_call: TRBV5-1; cdr3_aa: ASSTKGGTSGTGTGELF
v_call: TRBV24-1; cdr3_aa: ATSDRTGNSNQPQH
v_call: TRBV27; cdr3_aa: ASSSGGAHNSPLH
v_call: TRBV6-4; cdr3_aa: ASRKTGGDTEAF
v_call: TRBV11-2; cdr3_aa: ASTLGRGEIDGYT
v_call: TRBV11-3; cdr3_aa: ASSTTGMRGTEAF
v_call: TRBV27; cdr3_aa: SSSGTSSEQY
v_call: TRBV7-6; cdr3_aa: ASSLVLDRDQNYNEQF
v_call: TRBV27; cdr3_aa: ASSFSGYNSPLH
v_call: TRBV6-1; cdr3_aa: ASSPSLSYNEQF
v_call: TRBV19; cdr3_aa: ASRDYIGGNTIY
v_call: TRBV2; cdr3_aa: ASSEALTGLAGGGETQY
v_call: TRBV11-3; cdr3_aa: ASSLGTGAEKLF
v_call: TRBV19; cdr3_aa: ASSVTGRVSYEQY
v_call: TRBV7-2; cdr3_aa: ASSLYGMNTEAF
v_call: TRBV6-1; cdr3_aa: ASSEGAHEKLF
v_call: TRBV27; cdr3_aa: ASSLSGRGPQETQY
v_call: TRBV19; cdr3_aa: ASSTTSEYEQY
v_call: TRBV19; cdr3_aa: ASRRDREREQF
v_call: TRBV28; cdr3_aa: ASGLPENTEAF
v_call: TRBV2; cdr3_aa: ASSDHIGNTQY
v_call: TRBV5-1; cdr3_aa: ASSSQGANTEAF
v_call: TRBV5-1; cdr3_aa: ASSLGLAQETQY
v_call: TRBV7-9; cdr3_aa: ASSHRLALNTGELF
v_call: TRBV5-6; cdr3_aa: ASSRDRHYGYT
v_call: TRBV5-8; cdr3_aa: ASKNNQGGRYTEAF
v_call: TRBV4-2; cdr3_aa: ASRRDREEKLF
v_call: TRBV12-3/TRBV12-4; cdr3_aa: ASRTGAGTEAF
v_call: TRBV9; cdr3_aa: ASSVGGGSYNEQF
v_call: TRBV24-1; cdr3_aa: ATSDPRGGDEGYT
v_call: TRBV11-3; cdr3_aa: ASSLGRLNTEAF
v_call: TRBV18; cdr3_aa: ASSPAEQETQY
v_call: TRBV10-1; cdr3_aa: ASSEPNREQF
v_call: TRBV7-9; cdr3_aa: ASSLGSQASDTQY
v_call: TRBV6-6; cdr3_aa: ASSPSALKEEQF
v_call: TRBV27; cdr3_aa: ASSSLQGLNTEAF
v_call: TRBV11-2; cdr3_aa: ASSLIKETQY
v_call: TRBV3-1/TRBV3-2; cdr3_aa: ASSQERGGWGYT
v_call: TRBV11-2; cdr3_aa: ASSSIRDIGSSEQF
v_call: TRBV5-8; cdr3_aa: ASGQRQGHEKLF